What follows are 19 T cell receptor beta chains derived from one specimen sequenced in a study of T cells in women clearing cervical HPV infection. This table comes from immunoSEQ multiplex PCR, and its TCRdb copy is limited to in-frame clones, with some not included. The sample's table shows about 30,000 clones. Sequenced material: blood buffy coat. The receptors were gathered from a woman aged 18 to 75 with a cervical HPV16 infection that either progressed to CIN3+ or cleared (not recorded which).

About this clone itself: The sequence runs out 3 residues before the end of the CDR3; the remainder is reconstructed from the germline J gene. The J gene is TRBJ2-5, the V gene TRBV6-4; 12 bases match TRBD2. The CDR3 extends over 15 amino acids. CDR1 MRHNA and CDR2 SNTAGT come from the germline V gene. V trimming: 3 bases; J trimming: 2 bases; junction bases outside the gene matches: 1. Partial CDR3 DNA: TGTGCCAGCAGTGAAGGGACTAGCGGGCAAGAGACC. Translation gives CASSEGTSGQET. The whole CDR3 is CASSEGTSGQETQYF.

In the case of this clone: The read finishes 3 residues shy of the CDR3 end, and the germline J gene is used to complete it. V usage is TRBV6-2 or TRBV6-3 and J usage is TRBJ2-5, with 11 nucleotides matching TRBD2. Germline V gene data show CDR1 as MNHEY and CDR2 as SVGEGT. Germline trimming cut 7 bases from V and 1 base from J; bases unmatched to any gene: 11. There are 17 residues in the CDR3. The CDR3 loop reads CASTYGVLAGAQETQYF. The sequenced CDR3 bases are TGTGCCAGCACCTACGGGGTACTAGCGGGGGCCCAAGAGACC.

This CDR3 reads CASSQRVQAYNEQFF. The sequenced CDR3 bases are TGCGCCAGCAGCCAGCGGGTTCAGGCGTACAATGAG. The chain couples TRBV5-1 to TRBJ2-1; maybe TRBD2 (6 bases). With the read ending 3 residues before the CDR3 end, the germline J gene is used to fill in that end. Germline CDR1 and CDR2: SGHRS and YFSETQ. The CDR3 spans 15 residues. Trimming removed 4 bases from V and 4 bases from J, with 15 bases in between.

Comment on this clone: The observed sequence ends 3 residues before the CDR3 terminus, with the missing tail filled in from the germline J gene. The chain has TRBV2 and TRBJ1-4; maybe TRBD1 (6 bases). The germline V gene encodes CDR1 SNHLY and CDR2 FYNNEI. Trimming stripped 6 bases from V and 4 bases from J, with 9 bases between. This CDR3 spans 13 amino acids. The CDR3 reads CASRGGVNEKLFF. The sequenced CDR3 bases are TGTGCCAGCAGAGGGGGGGTTAATGAAAAA.

With regard to this clone: The read terminates 3 residues ahead of where the CDR3 ends, so the germline J gene completes it. V is TRBV5-1 and J is TRBJ1-4; weak D call: TRBD1 (5 bases). CDR1 and CDR2 from the germline V gene are SGHRS and YFSETQ. CDR3 length: 16 amino acids. The CDR3 reads CASSLVPGTGANVLFF. The part of the CDR3 DNA that was read is TGCGCCAGCAGCTTGGTTCCGGGGACTGGGGCCAACGTA.

Note on this clone: The read falls 3 residues short of the CDR3 end, and the missing part is taken from the germline J gene. The rearrangement uses TRBV7-2 and TRBJ2-3; TRBD1 matches 7 bases. Trimming at V came to 3 bases and at J to 1 base, leaving 4 bases not matched to a gene. Germline V gene data show CDR1 as SGHTA and CDR2 as FQGNSA. This CDR3 has 15 amino acids. CDR3: CASSFDRVRTDTQYF. Partial CDR3 DNA: TGTGCCAGCAGCTTTGACAGGGTTCGCACAGATACG.

Points on this clone: The read falls 3 residues short of the CDR3 end, and the missing part is taken from the germline J gene. This chain uses TRBV9 with TRBJ2-7; D possibly corresponds to TRBD1 (6 bases). V gave up 4 bases and J gave up 4 bases, with 12 bases separating them. Germline V lookup: CDR1 SGDLS, CDR2 YYNGEE. There are 13 residues in the CDR3. The part of the CDR3 DNA that was read is TGTGCCAGCAGCCCGCAGGGGCGATACGAG. Residues: CASSPQGRYE. The full CDR3 protein is CASSPQGRYEQYF.

The sequenced part of the CDR3 DNA is TGTGCCAGCAGACGGACAGGTGGCGGCAATCAGCCC. Amino acid sequence: CASRRTGGGNQP. The entire CDR3 is CASRRTGGGNQPQHF. This sequence joins TRBV12-3 or TRBV12-4 and TRBJ1-5; TRBD1 matches 7 bases. The CDR3 goes on 3 residues after the read ends, and that part is filled in from the germline J gene. With V trimmed by 6 bases and J by 2 bases, 7 bases remained unmatched. The CDR3 extends over 15 amino acids.

In regard to this clone: The read halts 3 residues ahead of the CDR3 end, with the missing end drawn from the germline J gene. The rearrangement uses TRBV5-1 and TRBJ1-1; the D is unclear. The V gene's germline CDR1 is SGHRS and CDR2 YFSETQ. Trimming took 6 bases from V and 1 from J, leaving 13 bases between them. The CDR3 sequence is 14 residues long. The DNA read from the CDR3 is TGCGCCAGCAAAGTTAGCCAGCGGAACACTGAA. As protein: CASKVSQRNTE. The CDR3, in full, reads CASKVSQRNTEAFF. The full variable domain, in which reference TRBV5-1 and TRBJ1-1 provide the parts outside the CDR3, is KAGVTQTPRYLIKTRGQQVTLSCSPISGHRSVSWYQQTPGQGLQFLFEYFSETQRNKGNFPGRFSGRQFSNSRSEMNVSTLELGDSALYLCASKVSQRNTEAFFGQGTRLTVV.

CDR3 DNA (partial): TGTGCCAGCAGCTTGTCGCGGGGTCCCACTGAA. Translating gives CASSLSRGPTE. In full, the CDR3 is CASSLSRGPTEAFF. The V and J genes are TRBV5-4 and TRBJ1-1; D is uncertain. From the germline J gene comes the end of the CDR3, since the read stops 3 residues before it. V lost 1 base to trimming and J lost 4 bases, with 11 bases between them. The germline CDR1 and CDR2 sequences are SGHNT and YYREEE (reference sequence). The CDR3 covers 14 residues. Combining the CDR3 with reference TRBV5-4 and TRBJ1-1 gives the whole variable domain ETGVTQSPTHLIKTRGQQVTLRCSSQSGHNTVSWYQQALGQGPQFIFQYYREEENGRGNFPPRFSGLQFPNYSSELNVNALELDDSALYLCASSLSRGPTEAFFGQGTRLTVV.

Notes on this clone: The CDR3 is cut off 3 residues early in the read; its end comes from the germline J gene. The chain uses TRBV19 and TRBJ1-2; no definite D call. The V gene's germline CDR1 is LNHDA and CDR2 SQIVND (reference sequence). The CDR3 runs 14 residues. The CDR3 region is CASSITPAGDDYTF. CDR3 DNA, as far as it was read: TGTGCCAGTAGTATAACCCCGGCAGGCGATGAC. The full variable domain, in which reference TRBV19 and TRBJ1-2 provide the parts outside the CDR3, is DGGITQSPKYLFRKEGQNVTLSCEQNLNHDAMYWYRQDPGQGLRLIYYSQIVNDFQKGDIAEGYSVSREKKESFPLTVTSAQKNPTAFYLCASSITPAGDDYTFGSGTRLTVV.

With respect to this clone: Read sequence stops 3 residues before the CDR3 end, and the germline J gene provides the missing end. This sequence joins TRBV10-1 and TRBJ2-2; 7 bases are shared with TRBD1. Germline loops: CDR1 WNHNN, CDR2 SYGVQD (reference sequence). The CDR3 covers 15 residues. The ends lost 6 bases at V and 5 bases at J; junction bases unmatched: 9. CDR3 residues: CASSPNRGPTGELFF. The CDR3 DNA, read in part, is TGCGCCAGCAGCCCTAACAGGGGACCTACCGGGGAG.

As to this clone: The read ends 3 residues before the CDR3 terminus; that terminus is restored from the germline J gene. V gene TRBV19 combines with J gene TRBJ1-2; no reliable D call. Trimming took 1 base from V and 5 from J, leaving 17 bases between them. The CDR3 loop spans 16 amino acids. Looked up from germline, CDR1 is LNHDA and CDR2 is SQIVND (reference sequence). CDR3 loop: CASSIVPRPGLYGYTF. CDR3 DNA (partial): TGTGCCAGTAGTATAGTTCCTAGACCCGGATTGTATGGC.

Concerning this clone itself: The read halts 3 residues ahead of the CDR3 end, with the missing end drawn from the germline J gene. The gene calls are TRBV7-9 and TRBJ1-2; D gene ambiguous. Germline-derived CDR1 and CDR2 are SEHNR and FQNEAQ (reference sequence). The length of the CDR3 is 14 residues. The chain's CDR3 is CASSLSRLAYDYTF. The part of the CDR3 DNA that was read is TGTGCCAGCAGCTTATCCCGACTAGCCTACGAC.

Concerning this clone: The read terminates 3 residues before the CDR3 end, so the remaining end is supplied by the germline J gene. The chain is built from TRBV20-1 and TRBJ2-5, with TRBD2 matching over 12 bases. Germline V gene sequence: CDR1 DFQATT, CDR2 SNEGSKA (reference sequence). The length of the CDR3 is 17 residues. The ends lost 0 bases at V and 1 base at J; junction bases unmatched: 6. The sequenced CDR3 bases are TGCAGTGCTAGAGATTTCACTAGCGGGAGGTTCCAAGAGACC. Its translation is CSARDFTSGRFQET. The whole CDR3 region reads CSARDFTSGRFQETQYF.

Turning to this clone: One junction end disagrees with the germline gene, perhaps due to a read error. The CDR3 goes on 3 residues after the read ends, and that part is filled in from the germline J gene. Other DNA sequences within the sample encode an identical CDR3. The rearrangement uses TRBV19 and TRBJ1-3; D is uncertain. Germline values: CDR1 LNHDA, CDR2 SQIVND (reference sequence). The CDR3 contains 12 residues. This chain's CDR3 is CASRPTRNTIYF. Partial CDR3 DNA: TGTGCCAGTAGACCCACAAGAAACACA.

A word on this clone: The read ends 3 residues before the CDR3 terminus; that terminus is restored from the germline J gene. The chain links TRBV20-1 to TRBJ2-5; weak D call: TRBD2 (6 bases). Germline V gene lookup returns CDR1 DFQATT and CDR2 SNEGSKA (reference sequence). V was cut by 0 bases and J by 5 bases, with 22 bases left in between. The length of the CDR3 is 17 residues. The sequenced CDR3 bases are TGCAGTGCTAGAGATCGGTCCAGCGGGCCCGCCAGGGAGACC. Translated, it gives CSARDRSSGPARET. The entire CDR3 protein reads CSARDRSSGPARETQYF.

In regard to this clone: The sequence runs out 3 residues before the end of the CDR3; the remainder is reconstructed from the germline J gene. V is TRBV30 and J is TRBJ1-2; 9 bases align to TRBD1. The V gene's germline CDR1 is GTSNPN and CDR2 SVGIG (reference sequence). The CDR3 is 15 residues long. The covered CDR3 bases are TGTGCCTGGAGTGTACCGACAGGGGGAGTGGAGGGC. As protein: CAWSVPTGGVEG. In full, the CDR3 reads CAWSVPTGGVEGYTF.

In the case of this clone: The CDR3 is cut off 3 residues early in the read; its end comes from the germline J gene. The chain is built from TRBV28 and TRBJ1-4; 8 bases align to TRBD1. The germline CDR1 and CDR2 sequences are MDHEN and SYDVKM. This CDR3 is 15 amino acids long. Trimming removed 6 bases from V and 8 bases from J; junction bases left unmatched: 11. CDR3 in amino acids: CASRDRTGRGEKLFF. Partial CDR3 DNA: TGTGCCAGCAGGGATCGGACAGGGCGAGGGGAAAAA.